This T cell receptor (beta chain) was obtained from a study of Graves' ophthalmopathy and Graves' hyperthyroidism. For repertoire sequencing, the TCR beta CDR3 regions were amplified from RNA transcripts. First-round RT-PCR used HTBI primers; second-round multiplex PCR followed. TCRdb re-analysed the multiplex PCR reads in MiXCR, keeping a single row per CDR3 protein. The sample lists 400,000 to 450,000 distinct CDR3 sequences; roughly 20% were seen once. This clonotype was recorded many times. Sequences were obtained from peripheral blood. This receptor was obtained from a woman between 18 and 29 years old with stable Graves' hyperthyroidism.

The CDR3 is CAISESTASNQPQHF. The CDR3 coding sequence is TGTGCCATCAGTGAGTCGACGGCTAGCAATCAGCCCCAGCATTTT. The V gene is TRBV10-3, the J gene TRBJ1-5, with D unresolved. This CDR3 comprises 15 residues. The ends were cut back, 0 bases at V and 0 bases at J, with 6 bases in the middle. Germline V lookup: CDR1 ENHRY, CDR2 SYGVKD.